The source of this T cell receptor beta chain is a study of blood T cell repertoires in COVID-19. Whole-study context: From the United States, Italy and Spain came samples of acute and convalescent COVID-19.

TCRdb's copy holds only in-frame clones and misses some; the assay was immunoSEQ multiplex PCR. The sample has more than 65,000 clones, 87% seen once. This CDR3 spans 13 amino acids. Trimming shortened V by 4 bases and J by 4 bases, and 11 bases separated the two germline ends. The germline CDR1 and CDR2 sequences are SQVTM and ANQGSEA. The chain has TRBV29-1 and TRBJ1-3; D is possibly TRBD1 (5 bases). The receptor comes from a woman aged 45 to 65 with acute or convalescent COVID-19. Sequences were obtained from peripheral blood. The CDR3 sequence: CSVVRDGGNTIYF. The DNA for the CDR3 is TGCAGCGTTGTGCGGGACGGGGGAAACACCATATATTTT.